This TCR beta chain was observed in a study of blood T cell repertoires in COVID-19. About the study: Acute and convalescent COVID-19 specimens originated in the United States, Italy and Spain.

The CDR3 extends over 17 amino acids. The germline V gene encodes CDR1 MGHRA and CDR2 YSYEKL. V shed 2 bases and J 4 bases; nucleotides not matched to a gene: 12. Clones were read by immunoSEQ multiplex PCR, and TCRdb kept only the in-frame ones, dropping some. The repertoire includes approximately 380,000 clones, more than 85% of them detected once, and around 0.94% sits in the top ten. J is TRBJ1-1 and V is TRBV4-1; 8 positions agree with TRBD1. The clonotype was recovered from a woman aged 40-49 years who had been exposed to COVID-19. The sequenced material came from PBMCs or T cells enriched from blood (not recorded which). CDR3 coding DNA: TGCGCCAGCAGCCAACAGGGGGCGAATTGGGTGACCACTGAAGCTTTCTTT. This encodes CASSQQGANWVTTEAFF.